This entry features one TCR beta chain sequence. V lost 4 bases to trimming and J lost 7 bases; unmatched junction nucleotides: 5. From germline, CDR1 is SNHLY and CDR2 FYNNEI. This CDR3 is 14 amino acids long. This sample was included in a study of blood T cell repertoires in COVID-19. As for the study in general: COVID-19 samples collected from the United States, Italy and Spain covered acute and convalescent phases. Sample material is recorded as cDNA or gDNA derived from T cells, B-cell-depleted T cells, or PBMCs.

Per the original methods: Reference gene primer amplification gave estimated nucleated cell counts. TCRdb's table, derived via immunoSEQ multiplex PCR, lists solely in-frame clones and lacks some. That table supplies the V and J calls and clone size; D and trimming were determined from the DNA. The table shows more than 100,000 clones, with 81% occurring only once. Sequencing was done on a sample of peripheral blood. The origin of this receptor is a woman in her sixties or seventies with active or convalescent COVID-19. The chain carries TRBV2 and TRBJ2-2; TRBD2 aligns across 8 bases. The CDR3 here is CASSGTSGNGELFF. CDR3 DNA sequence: TGTGCCAGCAGTGGCACTAGCGGTAACGGGGAGCTGTTTTTT. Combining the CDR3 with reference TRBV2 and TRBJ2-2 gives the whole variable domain EPEVTQTPSHQVTQMGQEVILRCVPISNHLYFYWYRQILGQKVEFLVSFYNNEISEKSEIFDDQFSVERPDGSNFTLKIRSTKLEDSAMYFCASSGTSGNGELFFGEGSRLTVL.